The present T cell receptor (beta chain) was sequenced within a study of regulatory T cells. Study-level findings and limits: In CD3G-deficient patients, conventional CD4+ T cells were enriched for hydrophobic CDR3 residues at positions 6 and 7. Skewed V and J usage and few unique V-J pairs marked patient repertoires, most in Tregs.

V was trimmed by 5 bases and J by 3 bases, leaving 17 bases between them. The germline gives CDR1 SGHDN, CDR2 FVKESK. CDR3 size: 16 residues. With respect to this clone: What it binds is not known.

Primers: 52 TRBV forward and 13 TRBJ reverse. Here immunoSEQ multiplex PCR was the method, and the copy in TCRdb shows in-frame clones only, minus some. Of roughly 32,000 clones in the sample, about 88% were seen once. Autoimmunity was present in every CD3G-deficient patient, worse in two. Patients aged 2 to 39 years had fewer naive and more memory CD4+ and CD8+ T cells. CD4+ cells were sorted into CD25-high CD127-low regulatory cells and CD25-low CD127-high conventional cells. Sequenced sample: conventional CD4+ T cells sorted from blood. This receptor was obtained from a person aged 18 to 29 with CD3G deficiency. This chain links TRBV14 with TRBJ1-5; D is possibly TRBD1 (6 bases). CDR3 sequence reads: CASSCRDTDYNQPQHF. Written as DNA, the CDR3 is TGTGCCAGCAGCTGCCGGGACACCGATTACAATCAGCCCCAGCATTTT.